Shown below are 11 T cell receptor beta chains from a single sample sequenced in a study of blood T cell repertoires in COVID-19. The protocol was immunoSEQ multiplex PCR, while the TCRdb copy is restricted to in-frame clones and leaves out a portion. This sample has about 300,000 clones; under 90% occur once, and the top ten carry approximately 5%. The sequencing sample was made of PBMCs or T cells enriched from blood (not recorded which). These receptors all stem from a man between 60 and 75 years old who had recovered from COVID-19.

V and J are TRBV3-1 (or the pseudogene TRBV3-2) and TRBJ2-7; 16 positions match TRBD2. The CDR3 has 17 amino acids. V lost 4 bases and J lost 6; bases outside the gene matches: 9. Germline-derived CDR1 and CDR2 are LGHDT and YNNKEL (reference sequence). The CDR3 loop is CASSPSGTSGRASEQYF. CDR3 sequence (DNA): TGTGCCAGCAGCCCCTCCGGGACTAGCGGGAGGGCCAGCGAGCAGTACTTC.

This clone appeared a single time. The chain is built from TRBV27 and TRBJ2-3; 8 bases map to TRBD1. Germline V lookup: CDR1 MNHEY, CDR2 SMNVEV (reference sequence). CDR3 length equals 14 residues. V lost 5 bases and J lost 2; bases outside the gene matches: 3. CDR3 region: CASSVGQDTDTQYF. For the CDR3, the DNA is TGTGCCAGCAGTGTGGGACAGGACACAGATACGCAGTATTTT.

CDR3 DNA: TGTGCCACCAGCGGGGGACTAGTAGAGACCCAGTACTTC. Amino acids: CATSGGLVETQYF. V usage is TRBV15 and J usage is TRBJ2-5, with TRBD2 identical over 8 bases. Germline V gives CDR1 LNHNV, CDR2 YYDKDF (reference sequence). Trimming cost V 5 bases and J 4 bases; bases outside gene matches: 3. The CDR3 length is 13 residues.

In DNA, the CDR3 is TGTGCCAGTAGTATAACCCAGGGGGACACTGAAGCTTTCTTT. This gives the protein CASSITQGDTEAFF. This chain links TRBV19 with TRBJ1-1, with 7 bases identical to TRBD1. Germline V gene data show CDR1 as LNHDA and CDR2 as SQIVND (reference sequence). CDR3 length equals 14 residues. Trimming cost V 2 bases and J 3 bases; bases outside gene matches: 3. Combining the CDR3 with reference TRBV19 and TRBJ1-1 gives the whole variable domain DGGITQSPKYLFRKEGQNVTLSCEQNLNHDAMYWYRQDPGQGLRLIYYSQIVNDFQKGDIAEGYSVSREKKESFPLTVTSAQKNPTAFYLCASSITQGDTEAFFGQGTRLTVV.

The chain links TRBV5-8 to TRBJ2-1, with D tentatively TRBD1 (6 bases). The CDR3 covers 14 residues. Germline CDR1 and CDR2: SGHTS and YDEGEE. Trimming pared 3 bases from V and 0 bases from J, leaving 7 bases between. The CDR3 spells CASSWTVSYNEQFF. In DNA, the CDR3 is TGTGCCAGCAGCTGGACAGTCTCCTACAATGAGCAGTTCTTC.

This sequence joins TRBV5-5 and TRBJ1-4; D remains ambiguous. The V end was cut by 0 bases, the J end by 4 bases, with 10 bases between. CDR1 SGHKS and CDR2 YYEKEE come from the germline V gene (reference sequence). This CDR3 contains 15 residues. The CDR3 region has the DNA TGTGCCAGCAGCTTGGTGGCAGAATTTAATGAAAAACTGTTTTTT. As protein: CASSLVAEFNEKLFF.

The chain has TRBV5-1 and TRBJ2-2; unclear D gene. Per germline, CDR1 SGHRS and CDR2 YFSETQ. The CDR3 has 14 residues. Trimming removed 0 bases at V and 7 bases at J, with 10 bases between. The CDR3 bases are TGCGCCAGCAGCTTGGTGTTGAGTGACGGGGAGCTGTTTTTT. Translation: CASSLVLSDGELFF. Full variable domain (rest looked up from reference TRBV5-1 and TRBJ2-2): KAGVTQTPRYLIKTRGQQVTLSCSPISGHRSVSWYQQTPGQGLQFLFEYFSETQRNKGNFPGRFSGRQFSNSRSEMNVSTLELGDSALYLCASSLVLSDGELFFGEGSRLTVL.

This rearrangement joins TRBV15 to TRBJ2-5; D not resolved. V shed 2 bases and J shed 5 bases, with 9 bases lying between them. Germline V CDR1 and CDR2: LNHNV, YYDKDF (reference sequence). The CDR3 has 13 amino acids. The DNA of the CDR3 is TGTGCCACCAGCAGAAGGCTGCGGGAGACCCAGTACTTC. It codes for CATSRRLRETQYF.

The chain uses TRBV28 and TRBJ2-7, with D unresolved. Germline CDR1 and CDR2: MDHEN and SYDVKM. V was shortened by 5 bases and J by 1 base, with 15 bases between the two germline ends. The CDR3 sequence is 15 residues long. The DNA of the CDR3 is TGTGCCAGCAGTCCCACTGGCGGCCCATCCTACGAGCAGTACTTC. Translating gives CASSPTGGPSYEQYF. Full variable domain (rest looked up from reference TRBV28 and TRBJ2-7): DVKVTQSSRYLVKRTGEKVFLECVQDMDHENMFWYRQDPGLGLRLIYFSYDVKMKEKGDIPEGYSVSREKKERFSLILESASTNQTSMYLCASSPTGGPSYEQYFGPGTRLTVT.

DNA of the CDR3: TGCGCCAGCAGCTCACAGGGTTACGAGCAGTACTTC. It codes for CASSSQGYEQYF. The chain links TRBV5-1 to TRBJ2-7; maybe TRBD1 (6 bases). The CDR3 consists of 12 residues. Germline CDR1 SGHRS, CDR2 YFSETQ. V was shortened by 3 bases and J by 4 bases, with 8 bases between the two germline ends.

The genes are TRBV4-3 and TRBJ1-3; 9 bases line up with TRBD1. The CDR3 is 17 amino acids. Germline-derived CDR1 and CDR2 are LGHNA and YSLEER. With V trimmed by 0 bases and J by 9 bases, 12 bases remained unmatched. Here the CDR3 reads CASSQEVTGGGQVTIYF. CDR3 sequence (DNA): TGCGCCAGCAGCCAAGAAGTCACAGGGGGCGGACAGGTCACCATATATTTT.